This T cell receptor (beta chain) was recorded in a study of blood T cell repertoires in COVID-19. Study summary: Donors in the United States, Italy and Spain gave samples during acute or convalescent COVID-19.

Sequenced by immunoSEQ multiplex PCR; TCRdb stores in-frame clones only, minus some. The sample has 250,000 to 350,000 clones, about 83% seen once. CDR3 length: 17 residues. V gave up 2 bases and J gave up 0 bases, with 14 bases separating them. In germline, CDR1 is SGHKS, CDR2 YYEKEE (reference sequence). V and J are TRBV5-5 and TRBJ2-2; unclear D gene. This receptor was taken from a woman aged 40 to 49 who had recovered from COVID-19. Material: PBMCs or T cells enriched from blood (not recorded which). The CDR3 is CASSFPLAGSNTGELFF. CDR3 nucleotides: TGTGCCAGCAGCTTCCCCTTGGCCGGGTCGAACACCGGGGAGCTGTTTTTT.